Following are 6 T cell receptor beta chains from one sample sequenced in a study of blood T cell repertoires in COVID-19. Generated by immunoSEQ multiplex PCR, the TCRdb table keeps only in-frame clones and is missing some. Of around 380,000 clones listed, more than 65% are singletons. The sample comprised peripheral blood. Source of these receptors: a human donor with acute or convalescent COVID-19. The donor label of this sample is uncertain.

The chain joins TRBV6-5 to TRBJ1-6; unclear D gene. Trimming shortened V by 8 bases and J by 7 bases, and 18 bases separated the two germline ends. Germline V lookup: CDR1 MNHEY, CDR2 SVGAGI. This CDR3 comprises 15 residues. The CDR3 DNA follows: TGTGCCAGCCACCGTGAGGGAGGTAGAAATTCACCCCTCCACTTT. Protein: CASHREGGRNSPLHF.

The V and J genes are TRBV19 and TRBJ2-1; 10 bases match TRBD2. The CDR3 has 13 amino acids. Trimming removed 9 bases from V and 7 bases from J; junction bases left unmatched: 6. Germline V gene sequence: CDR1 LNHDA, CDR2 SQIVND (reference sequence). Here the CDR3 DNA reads TGTGCCAGCAGGACTAGCGGAGCGAATGAGCAGTTCTTC. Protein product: CASRTSGANEQFF. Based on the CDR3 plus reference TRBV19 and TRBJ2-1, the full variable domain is DGGITQSPKYLFRKEGQNVTLSCEQNLNHDAMYWYRQDPGQGLRLIYYSQIVNDFQKGDIAEGYSVSREKKESFPLTVTSAQKNPTAFYLCASRTSGANEQFFGPGTRLTVL.

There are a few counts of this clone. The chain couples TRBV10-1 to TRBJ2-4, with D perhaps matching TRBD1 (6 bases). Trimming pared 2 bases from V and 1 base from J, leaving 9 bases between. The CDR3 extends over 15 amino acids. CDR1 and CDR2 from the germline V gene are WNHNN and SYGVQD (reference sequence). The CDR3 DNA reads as TGCGCCAGCAGTGAGAGCGGACAGGCCAAAAACATTCAGTACTTC. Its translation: CASSESGQAKNIQYF.

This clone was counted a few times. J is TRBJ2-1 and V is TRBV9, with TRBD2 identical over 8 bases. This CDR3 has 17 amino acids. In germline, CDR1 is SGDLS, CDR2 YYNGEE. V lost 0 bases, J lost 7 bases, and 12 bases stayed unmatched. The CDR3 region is CASSVALAGPETNEQFF. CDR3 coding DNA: TGTGCCAGCAGCGTAGCCCTAGCGGGCCCGGAAACTAATGAGCAGTTCTTC.

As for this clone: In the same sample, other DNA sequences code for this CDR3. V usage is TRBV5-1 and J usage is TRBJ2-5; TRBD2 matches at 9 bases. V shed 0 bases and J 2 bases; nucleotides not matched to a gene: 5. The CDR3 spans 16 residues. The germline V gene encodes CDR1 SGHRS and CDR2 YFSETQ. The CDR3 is CASSLGSAGGQETQYF. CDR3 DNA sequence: TGCGCCAGCAGCTTGGGGTCCGCGGGGGGGCAAGAGACCCAGTACTTC.

The CDR3: CASTPTRGYGYTF. The DNA of the CDR3 is TGTGCCAGCACCCCGACGCGGGGCTATGGCTACACCTTC. The rearrangement uses TRBV28 and TRBJ1-2; D remains unclear. V gave up 7 bases and J gave up 4 bases, with 13 bases separating them. There are 13 residues in the CDR3. Germline V gene sequence: CDR1 MDHEN, CDR2 SYDVKM.